The 19 T cell receptor beta chains reported below all come from one sample, sequenced in a study of blood T cell repertoires in COVID-19. The method was immunoSEQ multiplex PCR; TCRdb's version includes in-frame clones alone and lacks a portion of them. Among about 220,000 clones, more than 75% were seen once, and the ten largest hold 13%. The sample comprised peripheral blood. The origin of the receptors is a human donor in a cohort sampled during active COVID-19.

This clone was found once. This chain connects TRBV19 to TRBJ1-5; the match to TRBD1 covers 7 bases. The CDR3 has 14 amino acids. Germline values: CDR1 LNHDA, CDR2 SQIVND (reference sequence). V was pared by 4 bases and J by 4 bases, with 4 bases of the junction left unmatched. The CDR3 reads CASSTGQLNQPQHF. CDR3 DNA: TGTGCCAGTAGTACGGGACAGTTAAATCAGCCCCAGCATTTT. Supplemented by reference TRBV19 and TRBJ1-5, the full variable domain reads DGGITQSPKYLFRKEGQNVTLSCEQNLNHDAMYWYRQDPGQGLRLIYYSQIVNDFQKGDIAEGYSVSREKKESFPLTVTSAQKNPTAFYLCASSTGQLNQPQHFGDGTRLSIL.

This clone was observed once. The V gene is TRBV7-9, the J gene TRBJ1-4; possible D gene TRBD1, 5 bases. V shed 8 bases and J shed 5 bases, with 12 bases lying between them. CDR3 size: 13 residues. CDR1 is SEHNR, CDR2 FQNEAQ, per germline (reference sequence). The CDR3 bases are TGTGCCAGCCCGGGGGGGGACAATGAAAAACTGTTTTTT. It translates to CASPGGDNEKLFF. The variable domain in full, completed from reference TRBV7-9 and TRBJ1-4, reads DTGVSQNPRHKITKRGQNVTFRCDPISEHNRLYWYRQTLGQGPEFLTYFQNEAQLEKSRLLSDRFSAERPKGSFSTLEIQRTEQGDSAMYLCASPGGDNEKLFFGSGTQLSVL.

The chain combines TRBV5-4 with TRBJ1-6; 7 bases agree with TRBD1. Germline CDR1 is SGHNT and CDR2 is YYREEE (reference sequence). The CDR3 runs to 16 residues. J was trimmed by 14 bases and V by 2 bases; bases with no gene match: 16. CDR3 in amino acids: CASSLRQGTKGSTLHF. The DNA of the CDR3 is TGTGCCAGCAGCTTACGACAGGGAACCAAGGGTTCGACCCTCCACTTT.

The V and J genes are TRBV7-8 and TRBJ2-1; tentative D call: TRBD1 (6 bases). CDR1 SGHVS and CDR2 FQNEAQ come from the germline V gene. This CDR3 is built from 16 residues. Between the trimmed V and J ends, which lost 3 bases and 6 bases, there was a span of 18 bases. This chain's CDR3 is CASSLRPGTLSNEQFF. CDR3 nucleotides: TGTGCCAGCAGCTTGAGACCCGGGACACTCAGCAATGAGCAGTTCTTC.

This clone was recorded a few times. This rearrangement joins TRBV7-2 to TRBJ1-1, with TRBD1 as a possible D gene (6 bases). The CDR3 totals 15 residues. Trimming removed 5 bases at V and 0 bases at J, with 13 bases between. From germline, CDR1 is SGHTA and CDR2 FQGNSA. CDR3 sequence (DNA): TGTGCCAGCAGCCTCCAGACAGGTATGAACACTGAAGCTTTCTTT. Translated, it gives CASSLQTGMNTEAFF.

This chain joins TRBV29-1 and TRBJ1-4, with D tentatively TRBD1 (5 bases). Germline CDR1 reads SQVTM; CDR2 reads ANQGSEA. V lost 8 bases, J lost 7 bases, and 11 bases lay in between. The CDR3 runs to 11 residues. The CDR3 loop is CSFAGVEKLFF. For the CDR3, the DNA is TGCAGCTTCGCGGGGGTTGAAAAACTGTTTTTT.

This rearrangement joins TRBV11-2 to TRBJ2-3, with TRBD2 identical over 10 bases. Trimming at V came to 5 bases and at J to 5 bases, leaving 7 bases not matched to a gene. Germline V lookup: CDR1 SGHAT, CDR2 FQNNGV. This CDR3 contains 15 residues. The CDR3 coding sequence is TGTGCCAGCAGCCCTGTAGCGGGGGGCGTAGATACGCAGTATTTT. Amino acids: CASSPVAGGVDTQYF.

The gene calls are TRBV3-1 (or the pseudogene TRBV3-2) and TRBJ1-5; perhaps TRBD1 as D (6 bases). CDR3 length: 13 residues. The V end was cut by 6 bases, the J end by 6 bases, with 12 bases between. Germline V lookup: CDR1 LGHDT, CDR2 YNNKEL (reference sequence). CDR3 region: CASSTTGTQPQHF. As DNA, the CDR3 is TGTGCCAGCAGTACAACAGGGACTCAGCCCCAGCATTTT.

V and J are TRBV11-2 and TRBJ2-3; weak D call: TRBD1 (7 bases). The ends were cut back, 5 bases at V and 1 base at J, with 16 bases in the middle. The germline V gene encodes CDR1 SGHAT and CDR2 FQNNGV. The CDR3 spans 16 residues. The CDR3 reads CASSRMQGGGTDTQYF. The CDR3 DNA reads as TGTGCCAGCAGCCGGATGCAGGGGGGCGGCACAGATACGCAGTATTTT.

This clone was picked up many times. This chain links TRBV24-1 with TRBJ2-2; D is perhaps TRBD1 (6 bases). This CDR3 is 18 amino acids long. V lost 1 base and J lost 1, with 15 bases in between. CDR1 and CDR2 from the germline V gene are KGHDR and SFDVKD. CDR3 sequence: CATSDFGAVGQNTGELFF. The CDR3 nucleotides are TGTGCCACCAGTGATTTCGGAGCGGTGGGACAGAACACCGGGGAGCTGTTTTTT.

V gene TRBV7-3 combines with J gene TRBJ2-7, with D perhaps TRBD1 (6 bases). The CDR3 covers 13 residues. The germline V and J ends were trimmed by 5 bases and 5 bases, with 13 bases remaining between them. In germline, CDR1 is SGHTA, CDR2 FQGTGA. CDR3 region: CASSLTRTDEQYF. CDR3 DNA: TGTGCCAGCAGCCTGACCCGGACAGACGAGCAGTACTTC.

CDR3 in amino acids: CAWNLGSSGNTIYF. The CDR3 DNA reads as TGTGCCTGGAACCTAGGGAGCTCTGGAAACACCATATATTTT. The rearrangement joins TRBV30 to TRBJ1-3; no clear D gene. V was trimmed by 4 bases and J by 0 bases, leaving 10 bases between them. The CDR3 sequence is 14 residues long. Germline V gene lookup returns CDR1 GTSNPN and CDR2 SVGIG (reference sequence). Using reference TRBV30 and TRBJ1-3 for the parts outside the CDR3, the full variable domain is SQTIHQWPATLVQPVGSPLSLECTVEGTSNPNLYWYRQAAGRGLQLLFYSVGIGQISSEVPQNLSASRPQDRQFILSSKKLLLSDSGFYLCAWNLGSSGNTIYFGEGSWLTVV.

This rearrangement joins TRBV27 to TRBJ2-3, with unresolved D. Germline CDR1 MNHEY, CDR2 SMNVEV (reference sequence). The V gene lost 0 bases and the J gene lost 14 bases, with 12 bases spanning the gap. The CDR3 has 12 amino acids. In DNA, the CDR3 is TGTGCCAGCAGTTTATCGGTGGGCCCTCCGTATTTT. This codes for CASSLSVGPPYF.

This chain joins TRBV24-1 and TRBJ2-1; D possibly corresponds to TRBD2 (5 bases). Trimming left V 7 bases short and J 1 base short, with 19 bases between. CDR3 length: 17 residues. CDR1 is KGHDR and CDR2 is SFDVKD in the germline V gene. The CDR3 DNA follows: TGTGCCACCAGCGCCCCCTCCGGGGTTCGTTCCTACAATGAGCAGTTCTTC. Its translation is CATSAPSGVRSYNEQFF.

The chain uses TRBV4-1 and TRBJ1-1, with D unresolved. CDR3 length: 14 residues. Germline assignment: CDR1 MGHRA and CDR2 YSYEKL. Trimming took off 1 base at V and 5 bases at J, with 11 bases between the two ends. CDR3 nucleotides: TGCGCCAGCAGCCAAGTATCAGAGGGAACTGAAGCTTTCTTT. This sequence encodes CASSQVSEGTEAFF.

The chain employs TRBV19 and TRBJ2-2; weak D call: TRBD2 (7 bases). The CDR3 loop spans 14 amino acids. Deletions cut 3 bases from V and 6 bases from J, with 11 bases between. CDR1 and CDR2 from the germline V gene are LNHDA and SQIVND (reference sequence). The CDR3 DNA reads as TGTGCCAGTAGTATTAAAGGGGGGGCCGGGGAGCTGTTTTTT. This gives the protein CASSIKGGAGELFF.

This clone was detected only once. The CDR3 nucleotides read TGTGCCAGCAGCCGACAGGGTGATACGCAGTATTTT. This sequence encodes CASSRQGDTQYF. The chain joins TRBV6-2 or TRBV6-3 to TRBJ2-3; 7 positions match TRBD1. The V and J ends lost 6 bases and 6 bases, in that order; junction bases with no gene match: 3. The CDR3 consists of 12 residues. Germline CDR1 is MNHEY and CDR2 is SVGEGT.

The chain is built from TRBV19 and TRBJ1-5; 7 bases line up with TRBD1. Trimming at V came to 5 bases and at J to 6 bases, leaving 4 bases not matched to a gene. Germline V gene data show CDR1 as LNHDA and CDR2 as SQIVND (reference sequence). The CDR3 loop spans 13 amino acids. The CDR3 region is CASSRDRIQPQHF. CDR3 in DNA: TGTGCCAGTAGTCGGGACAGAATTCAGCCCCAGCATTTT.

The chain uses TRBV3-1 (or the pseudogene TRBV3-2) and TRBJ1-5; D is uncertain. Germline V CDR1 and CDR2: LGHDT, YNNKEL (reference sequence). V was clipped by 3 bases and J by 6 bases, with 12 bases between them. CDR3 length equals 14 residues. For the CDR3, the DNA is TGTGCCAGCAGCCAGACCGGGGTCGTTCAGCCCCAGCATTTT. Protein product: CASSQTGVVQPQHF.